The 14 T cell receptor beta chains below all came from one sample that was sequenced in a study of T cell changes during pregnancy in multiple sclerosis. Data came from immunoSEQ multiplex PCR; TCRdb stores just in-frame clones and leaves some out. The table shows about 130,000 clones, with 95% to 98% occurring only once. The sample in question was peripheral blood, obtained after pregnancy. The receptors stem from a female donor with multiple sclerosis, enrolled in a pregnancy study.

V and J are TRBV5-1 and TRBJ1-2, with D possibly TRBD1 on 6 matching bases. The germline gives CDR1 SGHRS, CDR2 YFSETQ. The CDR3 extends over 12 amino acids. The V end lost 2 bases, the J end lost 5 bases, and 7 bases lay between the germline ends. The CDR3 protein is CASSFTGYGYTF. The CDR3, as DNA: TGCGCCAGCAGCTTTACAGGGTATGGCTACACCTTC.

V and J are TRBV19 and TRBJ2-7; 7 bases agree with TRBD1. The CDR3 consists of 13 residues. Per the germline V gene, CDR1 is LNHDA and CDR2 is SQIVND (reference sequence). Losses at the gene ends were 5 bases for V and 2 bases for J; bases not matched to a gene: 3. The CDR3 region is CASSFTGAYEQYF. The CDR3 coding sequence is TGTGCCAGTAGTTTCACAGGGGCCTACGAGCAGTACTTC.

The chain is built from TRBV28 and TRBJ1-4, with D uncertain. The CDR3 length is 12 residues. Trimming shortened V by 1 base and J by 7 bases, and 4 bases separated the two germline ends. From germline, CDR1 is MDHEN and CDR2 SYDVKM. This CDR3 is CASSLYREKLFF. The CDR3, as DNA: TGTGCCAGCAGTTTATATCGTGAAAAACTGTTTTTT.

The chain links TRBV21-1 to TRBJ2-2; the table gives TRBD1 as D, unverified against the DNA. TRBV21-1 is flagged as a pseudogene. The CDR3 extends over 15 amino acids. The CDR3 is CASTYRQTLTGELFF. The CDR3 DNA reads TGTGCCAGCACCTACAGACAGACACTCACCGGGGAGCTGTTTTTT.

V gene TRBV7-9 combines with J gene TRBJ2-1, with 7 bases identical to TRBD2. The CDR3 runs to 13 residues. The V gene end was trimmed by 1 base and the J gene end by 9 bases; junction bases not matched to a gene: 3. Germline CDR1 SEHNR, CDR2 FQNEAQ (reference sequence). The CDR3 bases are TGTGCCAGCAGCTTAGGAACGGGGGGTGAGCAGTTCTTC. Protein product: CASSLGTGGEQFF.

The chain combines TRBV9 with TRBJ2-1; 10 bases are shared with TRBD2. J lost 8 bases, V lost 0 bases, and 5 bases had no gene match. The CDR3 has 15 amino acids. Germline lookup yields CDR1 SGDLS and CDR2 YYNGEE. Written as DNA, the CDR3 is TGTGCCAGCAGCGTAGTACTAGCGGGAAATCATGAGCAGTTCTTC. It codes for CASSVVLAGNHEQFF.

The genes are TRBV29-1 and TRBJ1-2, with D tentatively TRBD1 (5 bases). The germline V gene encodes CDR1 SQVTM and CDR2 ANQGSEA. The CDR3 contains 11 residues. V was trimmed by 6 bases and J by 6 bases, leaving 11 bases between them. CDR3 in amino acids: CSVQDRDGYTF. CDR3 DNA sequence: TGCAGCGTACAGGATAGGGATGGCTACACCTTC.

This clone was seen a single time. The gene calls are TRBV28 and TRBJ1-1; no reliable D call. The CDR3 is 11 amino acids. Trimming pared 5 bases from V and 4 bases from J, leaving 5 bases between. Germline V gene lookup returns CDR1 MDHEN and CDR2 SYDVKM. CDR3 coding DNA: TGTGCCAGCAGTCCCCTCACTGAAGCTTTCTTT. Protein: CASSPLTEAFF.

The chain links TRBV5-1 to TRBJ2-5; TRBD2 might be the D (6 bases). V lost 4 bases and J 3 bases, leaving 16 bases between the germline ends. The CDR3 contains 15 residues. The germline CDR1 and CDR2 sequences are SGHRS and YFSETQ. Here the CDR3 DNA reads TGCGCCAGCAGCCTAGCGTTAGGGTCGGAAGAGACCCAGTACTTC. Translating gives CASSLALGSEETQYF.

The chain combines TRBV29-1 with TRBJ2-2; D possibly corresponds to TRBD2 (7 bases). V lost 3 bases, J lost 4 bases, and 18 bases lay in between. Germline V CDR1 and CDR2: SQVTM, ANQGSEA. This CDR3 region has 16 residues. The CDR3 here is CSVEWGGQLFTGELFF. CDR3 coding DNA: TGCAGCGTTGAGTGGGGGGGGCAGTTATTCACCGGGGAGCTGTTTTTT.

For the CDR3, the DNA is TGTGCCAGCAGCCCCTCTTTCGCAACTAATGAAAAACTGTTTTTT. Residues: CASSPSFATNEKLFF. The chain employs TRBV7-2 and TRBJ1-4, with D unclear. V was cut by 5 bases and J by 0 bases, with 10 bases left in between. This CDR3 comprises 15 residues. Germline V CDR1 and CDR2: SGHTA, FQGNSA.

The chain employs TRBV2 and TRBJ2-1; 14 nucleotides match TRBD2. Losses at the gene ends were 1 base for V and 7 bases for J; bases not matched to a gene: 3. The CDR3 is 16 amino acids. Germline values: CDR1 SNHLY, CDR2 FYNNEI. This CDR3 reads CASSEGLAGGQNEQFF. The CDR3 DNA reads as TGTGCCAGCAGTGAAGGACTAGCGGGAGGGCAGAATGAGCAGTTCTTC. Supplemented by reference TRBV2 and TRBJ2-1, the full variable domain reads EPEVTQTPSHQVTQMGQEVILRCVPISNHLYFYWYRQILGQKVEFLVSFYNNEISEKSEIFDDQFSVERPDGSNFTLKIRSTKLEDSAMYFCASSEGLAGGQNEQFFGPGTRLTVL.

DNA for the CDR3: TGTGCCAGCAGCTTAGCGGTGGGTAGCGGAGTCCGCGATACGCAGTATTTT. This gives the protein CASSLAVGSGVRDTQYF. V usage is TRBV7-6 and J usage is TRBJ2-3; a weak D match, TRBD2 (6 bases). Germline lookup yields CDR1 SGHVS and CDR2 FNYEAQ. This CDR3 spans 17 amino acids. V lost 0 bases and J lost 6, with 19 bases in between. The whole variable domain, filled in from reference TRBV7-6 and TRBJ2-3, reads GAGVSQSPRYKVTKRGQDVALRCDPISGHVSLYWYRQALGQGPEFLTYFNYEAQQDKSGLPNDRFSAERPEGSISTLTIQRTEQRDSAMYRCASSLAVGSGVRDTQYFGPGTRLTVL.

The chain carries TRBV19 and TRBJ2-2; 7 bases are a match to TRBD2. V lost 2 bases, J lost 1 base, and 4 bases stayed unmatched. Per germline, CDR1 LNHDA and CDR2 SQIVND (reference sequence). The CDR3 has 16 residues. The CDR3 reads CASSIWLAVNTGELFF. The CDR3, as DNA: TGTGCCAGTAGTATATGGCTAGCGGTGAACACCGGGGAGCTGTTTTTT. The full variable domain, completed using reference TRBV19 and TRBJ2-2, is DGGITQSPKYLFRKEGQNVTLSCEQNLNHDAMYWYRQDPGQGLRLIYYSQIVNDFQKGDIAEGYSVSREKKESFPLTVTSAQKNPTAFYLCASSIWLAVNTGELFFGEGSRLTVL.